The 26 T cell receptor beta chains below were found in one sample sequenced in a study of blood T cells in healthy people across ages. A second PCR, run for 7 to 11 cycles, used a sample-barcoded 5' primer plus a J-beta primer mix. TCRdb reprocessed the 5' RACE reads via MiXCR and lists one record per CDR3 protein. Found here are roughly 900,000 distinct CDR3 sequences, 29% of them singletons; the top ten hold 15% to 20%. Material: blood. These receptors all stem from a woman older than 75 in good health.

The chain carries TRBV15 and TRBJ1-2; D might be TRBD1 (6 bases). The V end was cut by 0 bases, the J end by 4 bases, with 12 bases between. The CDR3 has 15 amino acids. In germline, CDR1 is LNHNV, CDR2 YYDKDF (reference sequence). As DNA, the CDR3 is TGTGCCACCAGCAGAGATAGGGGGGTGGGCTATGGCTACACCTTC. It translates to CATSRDRGVGYGYTF.

This clonotype was recorded many times. The chain couples TRBV5-1 to TRBJ2-1; the match to TRBD2 covers 13 bases. With V trimmed by 7 bases and J by 8 bases, 9 bases remained unmatched. The length of the CDR3 is 15 residues. Germline CDR1 reads SGHRS; CDR2 reads YFSETQ. CDR3 DNA sequence: TGCGCCAGCGGACTAACTAGCGGGGGGGAGCATGAGCAGTTCTTC. It codes for CASGLTSGGEHEQFF.

Ten or more counts support this clonotype. The genes are TRBV6-2 or TRBV6-3 and TRBJ2-3; TRBD2 matches at 7 bases. CDR1 and CDR2 (germline): MNHEY, SVGEGT. This CDR3 has 14 residues. Losses at the gene ends were 8 bases for V and 0 bases for J; bases not matched to a gene: 5. The CDR3 sequence is CASGLAASTDTQYF. CDR3 nucleotide sequence: TGTGCCAGCGGGCTAGCGGCGAGCACAGATACGCAGTATTTT.

This chain links TRBV27 with TRBJ2-1; 12 bases fit TRBD2. CDR3 length: 18 amino acids. Germline CDR1 is MNHEY and CDR2 is SMNVEV (reference sequence). V was clipped by 6 bases and J by 13 bases; unmatched bases: 22. CDR3 region: CASSRVELAGGGQETQFF. The CDR3 DNA follows: TGTGCCAGCAGCCGAGTCGAACTAGCGGGGGGAGGGCAAGAGACCCAGTTCTTC.

The chain carries TRBV7-2 and TRBJ1-5; perhaps TRBD1 as D (5 bases). This CDR3 is built from 15 residues. Germline assignment: CDR1 SGHTA and CDR2 FQGNSA. V dropped 1 base and J dropped 3 bases, with 10 bases sitting between them. CDR3 region: CASSLVKGNNQPQHF. The DNA for the CDR3 is TGTGCCAGCAGCTTAGTCAAGGGGAACAATCAGCCCCAGCATTTT. The variable domain in full, with the rest retrieved from reference TRBV7-2 and TRBJ1-5, is GAGVSQSPSNKVTEKGKDVELRCDPISGHTALYWYRQSLGQGLEFLIYFQGNSAPDKSGLPSDRFSAERTGGSVSTLTIQRTQQEDSAVYLCASSLVKGNNQPQHFGDGTRLSIL.

A remark on this clonotype: A read error may produce the germline difference seen at one junction end. The chain combines TRBV12-3 or TRBV12-4 with TRBJ2-3; perhaps TRBD2 as D (5 bases). CDR3 length: 17 amino acids. CDR3 sequence (DNA): TGTGCCAGCAGTTTAGGTCTAGTGCCAACTAGAGCAGATGCGCAGTATTTT. It yields the protein CASSLGLVPTRADAQYF.

The chain has TRBV2 and TRBJ1-1; the D is unclear. This CDR3 has 13 residues. CDR1 is SNHLY and CDR2 is FYNNEI in the germline V gene. Between the trimmed V and J ends, which lost 7 bases and 4 bases, there was a span of 13 bases. The CDR3 here is CASMRLMSTEAFF. In DNA, the CDR3 is TGTGCCAGCATGCGGCTCATGAGCACTGAAGCTTTCTTT. Variable domain in full (rest from reference TRBV2 and TRBJ1-1): EPEVTQTPSHQVTQMGQEVILRCVPISNHLYFYWYRQILGQKVEFLVSFYNNEISEKSEIFDDQFSVERPDGSNFTLKIRSTKLEDSAMYFCASMRLMSTEAFFGQGTRLTVV.

There are a few counts of this clonotype. Relative to the germline gene, one junction end is altered; a read error may explain this. This chain links TRBV15 with TRBJ1-6; D ambiguous. This CDR3 contains 14 residues. CDR1 LNHNV and CDR2 YYDKDF come from the germline V gene (reference sequence). CDR3: CATSRDRTGSPLYF. The DNA of the CDR3 is TGTGCCACCAGCAGAGATCGTACGGGATCACCCCTCTACTTT.

This clonotype was found many times. The chain has TRBV7-2 and TRBJ2-3; tentative D call: TRBD1 (5 bases). The length of the CDR3 is 17 residues. Germline loops: CDR1 SGHTA, CDR2 FQGNSA. V lost 3 bases and J lost 2, with 18 bases in between. In DNA, the CDR3 is TGTGCCAGCAGCTTTGGGTTAACTACAGGAGACACAGATACGCAGTATTTT. Its protein is CASSFGLTTGDTDTQYF.

This chain uses TRBV4-1 with TRBJ1-5; weak D call: TRBD1 (5 bases). Trimming removed 4 bases at V and 3 bases at J, with 10 bases between. Germline-derived CDR1 and CDR2 are MGHRA and YSYEKL. This CDR3 has 14 amino acids. The CDR3 loop is CASSRKGNNQPQHF. The CDR3 DNA reads TGCGCCAGCAGCCGGAAGGGGAACAATCAGCCCCAGCATTTT.

The gene calls are TRBV9 and TRBJ1-1; D perhaps matches TRBD1 (5 bases). The CDR3 runs to 14 residues. V was cut by 3 bases and J by 4 bases, with 13 bases left in between. CDR1 and CDR2 (germline): SGDLS, YYNGEE. The CDR3 nucleotides read TGTGCCAGCAGCGCCGGGGGTATAGGCACTGAAGCTTTCTTT. Translating gives CASSAGGIGTEAFF.

This clonotype has just a few counts. The J gene is TRBJ2-3, the V gene TRBV24-1; the D gene could be TRBD1 or TRBD2 (6 bases each). This CDR3 comprises 19 residues. V gave up 7 bases and J gave up 0 bases, with 25 bases separating them. Per the germline V gene, CDR1 is KGHDR and CDR2 is SFDVKD. The CDR3 coding sequence is TGTGCCACCAGCCGGGGGCAAGGAAAGGCCGGCCTTAGCACAGATACGCAGTATTTT. Translation gives CATSRGQGKAGLSTDTQYF.

This clonotype was seen a handful of times. The chain has TRBV28 and TRBJ2-2; 8 nucleotides agree with TRBD2. The CDR3 totals 14 residues. The germline gives CDR1 MDHEN, CDR2 SYDVKM. J was trimmed by 6 bases and V by 10 bases; bases with no gene match: 10. CDR3 coding DNA: TGTGCCACCTTAGGGACTAGGGTTTCCGGGGAGCTGTTTTTT. It yields the protein CATLGTRVSGELFF.

This chain links TRBV27 with TRBJ1-1, with D unresolved. CDR1 and CDR2 (germline): MNHEY, SMNVEV (reference sequence). With 4 bases removed from V and 6 bases from J, the gap between germline ends came to 15 bases. This CDR3 comprises 14 residues. DNA of the CDR3: TGTGCCAGCAGTTATCGGACGGGTATGGCTGAAGCTTTCTTT. This translates into CASSYRTGMAEAFF.

In the case of this clonotype: A much larger clone sits a single nucleotide away, making a read error possible. The V call is TRBV24-1, the J call TRBJ2-1; the match to TRBD2 covers 8 bases. V was clipped by 0 bases and J by 0 bases; unmatched bases: 12. The germline CDR1 and CDR2 sequences are KGHDR and SFDVKD. The CDR3 consists of 20 residues. CDR3 loop: CATSDLRLGTAGGSYNEQFF. As DNA, the CDR3 is TGTGCCACCAGTGATTTGCGACTGGGGACGGCGGGGGGCTCCTACAATGAGCAGTTCTTC.

This clonotype was seen ten or more times. The chain joins TRBV13 to TRBJ2-7, with TRBD1 as a possible D gene (6 bases). CDR3 length: 14 amino acids. Trimming shortened V by 4 bases and J by 1 base, and 11 bases separated the two germline ends. Per germline, CDR1 PRHDT and CDR2 FYEKMQ (reference sequence). DNA of the CDR3: TGTGCCAGCAGCTCCCGGGACACTTCCTACGAGCAGTACTTC. Translated: CASSSRDTSYEQYF.

This clonotype was counted a few times. The V gene is TRBV3-1, the J gene TRBJ2-5; 11 bases agree with TRBD1. CDR3 size: 16 residues. Germline loops: CDR1 LGHDT, CDR2 YNNKEL (reference sequence). With V trimmed by 1 base and J by 11 bases, 12 bases remained unmatched. CDR3 nucleotides: TGTGCCAGCAGCCAAGGGGACAGGGGGATTAGGGATGAGCAGTACTTC. Protein: CASSQGDRGIRDEQYF.

The CDR3 reads CASSSRRLAGYNEQFF. The DNA for the CDR3 is TGTGCCAGCAGTTCCCGCCGACTAGCGGGGTACAATGAGCAGTTCTTC. The rearrangement links TRBV12-3 or TRBV12-4 to TRBJ2-1; 11 bases map to TRBD2. CDR3 length: 16 amino acids. V trimming: 4 bases; J trimming: 4 bases; junction bases outside the gene matches: 6.

This clonotype has at least ten counts. The CDR3: CASSLAGGQSTDTQYF. The CDR3 nucleotides are TGTGCCAGCAGCTTAGCTGGGGGGCAGAGTACAGATACGCAGTATTTT. V and J are TRBV7-2 and TRBJ2-3; D is perhaps TRBD1 or TRBD2 (6 bases each). Germline V gene data show CDR1 as SGHTA and CDR2 as FQGNSA. The CDR3 is made up of 16 amino acids. V was shortened by 0 bases and J by 3 bases, with 13 bases between the two germline ends.

A word on this clonotype: No conserved phenylalanine or tryptophan ends this CDR3, so it is likely a read error. The J gene is TRBJ1-2, the V gene TRBV5-6; perhaps TRBD1 as D (5 bases). The CDR3 length is 14 residues. Trimming took off 4 bases at V and 4 bases at J, with 14 bases between the two ends. Germline-derived CDR1 and CDR2 are SGHDT and YYEEEE. The CDR3: CASSTRQLPYGYTV. CDR3 bases: TGTGCCAGCAGCACCCGACAGCTTCCCTATGGCTACACCGTC.

This clonotype appeared many times. The limits of the CDR3 on the DNA are not certain, so only TCRdb's listed CDR3 is given. The rearrangement links TRBV7-2 to TRBJ1-4. With termini counted, the CDR3 has 13 amino acids. The germline V gene has CDR1 SGHTA and CDR2 FQGNSA. The CDR3 sequence: CASSFGSGEKLFF.

The chain joins TRBV7-2 to TRBJ2-2; no clear D. The CDR3 runs 13 residues. Germline CDR1 and CDR2: SGHTA and FQGNSA. The V and J ends lost 0 bases and 4 bases respectively, with 3 bases between them. In DNA, the CDR3 is TGTGCCAGCAGCTTAGCGGTCACCGGGGAGCTGTTTTTT. Its translation is CASSLAVTGELFF.

This clonotype was observed at least ten times. The chain links TRBV5-6 to TRBJ2-1, with D tentatively TRBD2 (5 bases). The germline V gene has CDR1 SGHDT and CDR2 YYEEEE. The germline V and J ends were trimmed by 0 bases and 10 bases, with 11 bases remaining between them. The CDR3 spans 13 residues. The CDR3 nucleotides are TGTGCCAGCAGCTTGGCGGCTAGCCGCGAGCAGTTCTTC. As protein: CASSLAASREQFF.

The sample holds a few counts of this clonotype. The V and J genes are TRBV20-1 and TRBJ1-4, with TRBD1 identical over 8 bases. This CDR3 contains 16 residues. Germline V gene sequence: CDR1 DFQATT, CDR2 SNEGSKA (reference sequence). J gave up 0 bases and V 6 bases, and 9 bases lay outside the gene matches. The CDR3 coding sequence is TGCAGTGCCGAAACCCGGACAGGGCCAACTAATGAAAAACTGTTTTTT. Its translation: CSAETRTGPTNEKLFF.

There are many counts of this clonotype. The chain couples TRBV6-6 to TRBJ1-4; the D gene is possibly TRBD1 (5 bases). Looked up from germline, CDR1 is MNHNY and CDR2 is SVGAGI (reference sequence). Trimming took off 7 bases at V and 8 bases at J, with 17 bases between the two ends. There are 14 residues in the CDR3. The CDR3 loop is CASKGSITSEKLFF. CDR3 coding DNA: TGTGCCAGCAAGGGGTCAATAACTTCAGAAAAACTGTTTTTT.

This chain uses TRBV10-1 with TRBJ2-2, with a possible D match to TRBD1 (5 bases). The CDR3 is 15 residues long. V lost 3 bases and J 3 bases, leaving 11 bases between the germline ends. The germline CDR1 and CDR2 sequences are WNHNN and SYGVQD (reference sequence). CDR3 in amino acids: CASSDGLGHTGELFF. The CDR3, as DNA: TGCGCCAGCAGTGATGGTTTGGGGCACACCGGGGAGCTGTTTTTT.